What follows is one T cell receptor beta chain and its context. This sample is drawn from a study of shared clonotypes between healthy human individuals. Germline CDR1 reads SGDLS; CDR2 reads YYNGEE. The V end was cut by 0 bases, the J end by 6 bases, with 19 bases between. This CDR3 comprises 17 residues. Original methodology: Filtering was not the same, since immunoSEQ gave junction-only sequences without quality scores. Generated by immunoSEQ multiplex PCR, the TCRdb table keeps only in-frame clones and is missing some. D and trimming were read from the DNA, whereas the V and J calls and clone size are those reported in that table. Found here are millions of clones, 90% to 95% of them singletons; the top ten hold approximately 0.13%.

The clonotype comes from a man between 18 and 29 years old in good health. The genes are TRBV9 and TRBJ1-3; no definite D call. What was sequenced was naive CD4+ T cells sorted from blood. The subset: CD45RA+ positively selected. The CDR3 DNA is TGTGCCAGCAGCGTAGCTACGGGAGGCTCTGCGGAAAACACCATATATTTT. Its translation is CASSVATGGSAENTIYF.